Listed here are 12 T cell receptor beta chains from one sample, sequenced in a study of T cells in Graves' hyperthyroidism and ophthalmopathy. TCR beta CDR3 sequences were amplified from RNA transcripts. The HTBI set primed first-round TCR CDR3 RT-PCR. TCRdb re-derived calls from the multiplex PCR reads in MiXCR, one entry per CDR3 protein. Of approximately 710,000 distinct CDR3 sequences listed, roughly 17% were seen once; the top ten hold 15% to 19%. Specimen: blood. These receptors all stem from a man aged 50-60 years with Graves' hyperthyroidism.

Many counts were recorded for this clonotype. The V gene is TRBV24-1, the J gene TRBJ2-5; 8 bases line up with TRBD1. The CDR3 is 15 amino acids. With V trimmed by 3 bases and J by 1 base, 3 bases remained unmatched. CDR1 and CDR2 (germline): KGHDR, SFDVKD. CDR3 protein: CATSDRQGFQETQYF. As DNA, the CDR3 is TGTGCCACCAGTGATAGACAGGGGTTCCAAGAGACCCAGTACTTC.

The table lists this clonotype with many counts. This chain uses TRBV27 with TRBJ2-7, with D maybe TRBD2 (6 bases). V was shortened by 5 bases and J by 0 bases, with 11 bases between the two germline ends. Germline V gene sequence: CDR1 MNHEY, CDR2 SMNVEV (reference sequence). The CDR3 sequence is 14 residues long. CDR3 in amino acids: CASSRSSGSYEQYF. The CDR3 nucleotides are TGTGCCAGCAGTCGGAGTAGCGGCTCCTACGAGCAGTACTTC.

About this clonotype: No conserved phenylalanine or tryptophan ends this CDR3, so it is likely a read error. The chain links TRBV5-1 to TRBJ1-5, with D possibly being TRBD1 (5 bases). Germline V gives CDR1 SGHRS, CDR2 YFSETQ. Trimming removed 2 bases from V and 4 bases from J, with 7 bases in between. The CDR3 contains 13 residues. Written as DNA, the CDR3 is TGCGCCAGCAGCTTATCAGGGAATCAGCCCCAGCATCTT. Amino acids: CASSLSGNQPQHL.

In its sample, this clonotype was seen a few times. The rearrangement links TRBV28 to TRBJ2-7; D is unclear. The CDR3 consists of 11 residues. Germline CDR1 MDHEN, CDR2 SYDVKM. Trimming cost V 3 bases and J 5 bases, with 5 bases left between them. CDR3 sequence: CASSLWNEQYF. CDR3 in DNA: TGTGCCAGCAGTTTGTGGAACGAGCAGTACTTC.

CDR3 in amino acids: CASSLGDREIPYEQYF. In DNA, the CDR3 is TGTGCCAGCAGTTTAGGGGACAGGGAGATCCCCTACGAGCAGTACTTC. The chain joins TRBV28 to TRBJ2-7; 9 positions match TRBD1. The CDR3 is 16 amino acids. Germline CDR1 reads MDHEN; CDR2 reads SYDVKM. The trim removed 2 bases at V and 2 bases at J, leaving 7 bases unmatched. The full variable domain, with the rest looked up from reference TRBV28 and TRBJ2-7, is DVKVTQSSRYLVKRTGEKVFLECVQDMDHENMFWYRQDPGLGLRLIYFSYDVKMKEKGDIPEGYSVSREKKERFSLILESASTNQTSMYLCASSLGDREIPYEQYFGPGTRLTVT.

The chain employs TRBV20-1 and TRBJ2-5; TRBD1 matches 9 bases. The CDR3 extends over 14 amino acids. The trim removed 5 bases at V and 4 bases at J, leaving 8 bases unmatched. Germline CDR1 is DFQATT and CDR2 is SNEGSKA (reference sequence). CDR3 bases: TGCAGTGCTGGTAACAGGGGGCGTGGAGAGACCCAGTACTTC. Translating gives CSAGNRGRGETQYF.

The V call is TRBV5-1, the J call TRBJ2-3; D could derive from TRBD1 or TRBD2 (5 bases each). Trimming shortened V by 1 base and J by 0 bases, and 9 bases separated the two germline ends. CDR3 length equals 15 residues. Per germline, CDR1 SGHRS and CDR2 YFSETQ. The CDR3 nucleotides read TGCGCCAGCAGCTTGACCAGGGAGAGCACAGATACGCAGTATTTT. This translates into CASSLTRESTDTQYF.

This sequence joins TRBV4-3 and TRBJ2-7, with a weak D call TRBD1 (5 bases). Germline V gives CDR1 LGHNA, CDR2 YSLEER. The CDR3 consists of 15 residues. The V gene lost 2 bases and the J gene lost 3 bases, with 14 bases spanning the gap. CDR3 bases: TGCGCCAGCAGCCAACATACGACAGCCTTCTACGAGCAGTACTTC. Translated: CASSQHTTAFYEQYF.

This clonotype has a handful of counts. This chain connects TRBV6-1 to TRBJ1-2; 9 nucleotides match TRBD1. The V gene end was trimmed by 6 bases and the J gene end by 4 bases; junction bases not matched to a gene: 9. This CDR3 region has 15 residues. From germline, CDR1 is MNHNS and CDR2 SASEGT. Here the CDR3 reads CASSIKGGQGYGYTF. As DNA, the CDR3 is TGTGCCAGCAGCATCAAGGGGGGACAGGGCTATGGCTACACCTTC.

This clonotype was recorded a few times. The rearrangement joins TRBV15 to TRBJ2-7; TRBD2 is a possible D gene (6 bases). V was trimmed by 1 base and J by 3 bases, leaving 10 bases between them. Germline V gene sequence: CDR1 LNHNV, CDR2 YYDKDF (reference sequence). This CDR3 is built from 14 residues. As DNA, the CDR3 is TGTGCCACCAGCAGAGTCGGACTAAACTACGAGCAGTACTTC. Amino acid sequence: CATSRVGLNYEQYF.

This clonotype was detected many times. DNA of the CDR3: TGTGCCAGCAGCTTAGATCTGCTTTACACTAGCCAAGAGACCCAGTACTTC. It translates to CASSLDLLYTSQETQYF. The genes are TRBV11-2 and TRBJ2-5, with D possibly matching TRBD2 (5 bases). The germline gives CDR1 SGHAT, CDR2 FQNNGV. With 0 bases removed from V and 1 base from J, the gap between germline ends came to 15 bases. This CDR3 has 17 amino acids.

CDR3 in amino acids: CASSLVRSTDTQYF. CDR3 coding DNA: TGTGCCAGCAGCTTAGTCAGAAGCACAGATACGCAGTATTTT. The J gene is TRBJ2-3, the V gene TRBV11-2; D call uncertain. The CDR3 consists of 14 residues. Trimming removed 1 base at V and 0 bases at J, with 5 bases between. Germline V gives CDR1 SGHAT, CDR2 FQNNGV.